The 20 T cell receptor delta chains below come from one sample, sequenced in a study of gamma-delta chains in newborns, infants, children. TCRdb called clones anew from the reads with CATT. The table has thousands of delta-chain clones, about 2.7% seen once. The specimen was blood. All receptors derive from a child who was a newborn, infant or young child, either healthy, febrile or measles-vaccinated (not recorded which).

Comment on this clone: The junction differs from germline at one of its ends, possibly a read error. In the same sample, other DNA sequences code for this CDR3. The CDR3, as DNA: TGTGCCTGTGACACCGTTGGGGGAATCACCGACAAACTCATCTTT. It yields the protein CACDTVGGITDKLIF. The chain couples TRDV2 to TRDJ1, with TRDD3 matching 7 bases. This CDR3 spans 15 amino acids. Germline V CDR1 and CDR2: GEAIGNYY, EKD.

Only a few counts were recorded for this clone. With a much larger clone just one base away, this may be a read error. This chain connects TRDV2 to TRDJ1; D not resolved. This CDR3 region has 16 residues. CDR1 and CDR2 from the germline V gene are GEAIGNYY and EKD. CDR3 DNA sequence: TGTGCCGGTGACACCGTAGGGGCCCCGAGGGTCAATAAACTCATCTTT. It specifies CAGDTVGAPRVNKLIF.

This clone showed up just a few times. A much larger clone differs from this one at a single base, so this may be a read error. The chain has TRDV2 and TRDJ3; 7 bases match TRDD3. The CDR3 sequence is 19 residues long. The trim removed 3 bases at V and 1 base at J, leaving 11 bases unmatched. CDR1 is GEAIGNYY and CDR2 is EKD in the germline V gene. CDR3 coding DNA: TGTGCCTGTGACGCCGCTGGGGGTATACGGTCCTGGGACACCCGACAGATGTTTTTC. Translated, it gives CACDAAGGIRSWDTRQMFF.

This clone has only a few counts. The gene calls are TRDV2 and TRDJ2; D remains ambiguous. V lost 0 bases to trimming and J lost 1 base, with 8 bases between them. The CDR3 totals 15 residues. The germline gives CDR1 GEAIGNYY, CDR2 EKD. CDR3 bases: TGTGCCTGTGACACCCTTGGAGATTTGACAGCACAACTCTTCTTT. It encodes CACDTLGDLTAQLFF.

Only a few counts were recorded for this clone. This may arise from a read error, as a much more abundant clone is one base away. The chain combines TRDV2 with TRDJ3, with 11 nucleotides matching TRDD3. Germline-derived CDR1 and CDR2 are GEAIGNYY and EKD. V dropped 3 bases and J dropped 0; count of bases not matched to a gene: 3. The CDR3 is made up of 18 amino acids. The CDR3 is CACDLLGDSSWDTRQMFF. The CDR3 DNA follows: TGTGCCTGTGACCTACTGGGGGATAGCTCCTGGGACACCCGACAGATGTTTTTC.

This clone has more than one count but fewer than ten. A much larger clone lies a single base off, so this may be a read error. The chain couples TRDV2 to TRDJ3; TRDD3 aligns across 7 bases. The germline gives CDR1 GEAIGNYY, CDR2 EKD. This CDR3 comprises 19 residues. This chain's CDR3 is CACDTVDTPSSWDTRRMFF. CDR3 bases: TGTGCCTGTGACACCGTGGATACGCCAAGCTCCTGGGACACCCGACGGATGTTTTTC.

This clone is classed as medium-sized. J is TRDJ3 and V is TRDV2; 7 bases fit TRDD3. Germline-derived CDR1 and CDR2 are GEAIGNYY and EKD. With V trimmed by 2 bases and J by 0 bases, 9 bases remained unmatched. CDR3 length: 19 residues. The CDR3 loop reads CACDKVGTGDSWDTRQMFF. The DNA for the CDR3 is TGTGCCTGTGACAAGGTGGGTACTGGGGACTCCTGGGACACCCGACAGATGTTTTTC.

This clone showed up just a few times. One base away lies a much larger clone, so this may be a sequencing read error. The rearrangement uses TRDV2 and TRDJ1; 10 bases agree with TRDD3. The CDR3 has 21 amino acids. V shed 0 bases, J shed 6 bases, and the junction held 24 bases outside the gene matches. The germline gives CDR1 GEAIGNYY, CDR2 EKD. DNA of the CDR3: TGTGCCTGTGACACCGCAGAAAGGGGGATACGCGGTTTGCCTATAGGAAATAAACTCATCTTT. This codes for CACDTAERGIRGLPIGNKLIF.

This clone occurred a few times. Since a much larger clone is just one base distant, this may be a read error. The chain employs TRDV2 and TRDJ3, with D perhaps TRDD3 (5 bases). This CDR3 comprises 18 residues. CDR1 is GEAIGNYY and CDR2 is EKD in the germline V gene. V shed 5 bases and J shed 0 bases, with 16 bases lying between them. The CDR3 loop is CACGTVTGSSWDTRQMFF. CDR3 nucleotide sequence: TGTGCCTGTGGTACCGTAACTGGCAGCTCCTGGGACACCCGACAGATGTTTTTC.

This clone is judged medium-sized. This rearrangement joins TRDV2 to TRDJ1, with 11 bases matching TRDD3. The J segment lost 4 bases and the V segment lost 3 bases, leaving 15 bases of the junction unmatched. Germline CDR1 and CDR2: GEAIGNYY and EKD. The CDR3 contains 18 residues. The CDR3, as DNA: TGTGCCTGTGACCTCCTCGGTGGGGGATACGCAAGCGGCGATAAACTCATCTTT. The encoded protein is CACDLLGGGYASGDKLIF.

This clone came up a few times. Given a much more abundant clone one base away, this may be a read error. The identical CDR3 is also encoded by other nucleotide sequences in the sample. The gene calls are TRDV2 and TRDJ1; 8 bases align to TRDD3. Germline V gene sequence: CDR1 GEAIGNYY, CDR2 EKD. CDR3 size: 14 residues. V lost 0 bases, J lost 3 bases, and 2 bases stayed unmatched. The CDR3 bases are TGTGCCTGTGACACCGTGGGGGATTCCGATAAACTCATCTTT. Protein product: CACDTVGDSDKLIF.

This clone is termed medium-sized (0.01 to 0.1%). The chain recombines TRDV2 with TRDJ1; 11 nucleotides agree with TRDD3. Germline V gene data show CDR1 as GEAIGNYY and CDR2 as EKD. The CDR3 totals 18 residues. Trimming took 2 bases from V and 0 from J; bases not matched to a gene: 10. This chain's CDR3 is CACDSLGDTLGYTDKLIF. CDR3 bases: TGTGCCTGTGACAGTTTGGGGGATACGCTAGGATACACCGATAAACTCATCTTT.

Points on this clone: A read error is likely here: a far larger clone is one base away. Other DNA sequences of this sample code for an identical CDR3. This chain links TRDV2 with TRDJ1; 7 bases match TRDD3. Germline CDR1 GEAIGNYY, CDR2 EKD. This CDR3 has 16 amino acids. The CDR3 loop is CACDLLGATPTDKLIF. CDR3 nucleotides: TGCGCCTGTGACTTGCTGGGGGCCACCCCGACCGATAAACTCATCTTT.

This clone is deemed medium-sized (0.01 to 0.1%). This sample also contains other DNA sequences that code for the same CDR3. This chain joins TRDV2 and TRDJ1; 7 nucleotides agree with TRDD3. CDR1 is GEAIGNYY and CDR2 is EKD in the germline V gene. Trimming cost V 1 base and J 0 bases; bases outside gene matches: 16. The CDR3 totals 19 residues. The CDR3 nucleotides read TGTGCCTGTGACACACTAGGGGATATTGTCCGCTTGGACACCGATAAACTCATCTTT. Protein: CACDTLGDIVRLDTDKLIF.

This clone is medium-sized (0.01 to 0.1%) by share. The chain has TRDV2 and TRDJ1; a possible D gene is TRDD3 (5 bases). This CDR3 comprises 15 residues. Germline V gives CDR1 GEAIGNYY, CDR2 EKD. V dropped 2 bases and J dropped 0 bases, with 12 bases sitting between them. CDR3 region: CACDNLRGDTDKLIF. The CDR3 nucleotides are TGTGCCTGTGACAATTTAAGGGGGGACACCGATAAACTCATCTTT.

To note about this clone: This may be a read error: a much more frequent sequence differs by one nucleotide. Other DNA sequences of this sample code for an identical CDR3. The J gene is TRDJ3, the V gene TRDV2, with a weak D call TRDD3 (5 bases). The CDR3 runs 18 residues. The germline V gene encodes CDR1 GEAIGNYY and CDR2 EKD. CDR3 in amino acids: CACDTAGTLSWDTRQMFF. For the CDR3, the DNA is TGCGCCTGTGACACCGCGGGGACCCTCTCCTGGGACACCCGACAGATGTTTTTC.

This clone has a handful of counts. A read error may be the cause here, since a much bigger clone is one base away. This sample also contains other DNA sequences that code for the same CDR3. The CDR3 sequence: CACDSLLGDTADKLIF. CDR3 nucleotide sequence: TGTGCCTGCGACAGCCTACTGGGGGATACGGCCGATAAACTCATCTTT. The chain has TRDV2 and TRDJ1; 13 bases align to TRDD3. CDR3 size: 16 residues. Germline lookup yields CDR1 GEAIGNYY and CDR2 EKD.

The chain carries TRDV3 and TRDJ1, with 9 bases fitting TRDD3. This CDR3 contains 19 residues. Germline assignment: CDR1 TVYSNPD and CDR2 GDNSRS (reference sequence). V trimming: 4 bases; J trimming: 1 base; junction bases outside the gene matches: 22. The DNA for the CDR3 is TGTGCCTCCGACCCGCTTCCGAATGAAACTGGGGGACCCACCGATAAACTCATCTTT. Its protein is CASDPLPNETGGPTDKLIF. Variable domain in full (rest from reference TRDV3 and TRDJ1): CDKVTQSSPDQTVASGSEVVLLCTYDTVYSNPDLFWYRIRPDYSFQFVFYGDNSRSEGADFTQGRFSVKHILTQKAFHLVISPVRTEDSATYYCASDPLPNETGGPTDKLIFGKGTRVTVEP.

This clone is large within its sample. This sample also contains other DNA sequences that code for the same CDR3. The V gene is TRDV2, the J gene TRDJ1, with 8 bases matching TRDD3. CDR3 size: 17 residues. V lost 3 bases, J lost 0 bases, and 11 bases stayed unmatched. The germline CDR1 and CDR2 sequences are GEAIGNYY and EKD. The CDR3 here is CACDGLTGGPNTDKLIF. Here the CDR3 DNA reads TGTGCCTGTGACGGTCTCACTGGGGGTCCTAACACCGATAAACTCATCTTT.

About this clone itself: Compared with germline, one end of the junction differs, possibly owing to a read error. The rearrangement links TRDV2 to TRDJ2; 8 positions agree with TRDD3. The CDR3 runs to 20 residues. Germline values: CDR1 GEAIGNYY, CDR2 EKD. CDR3 nucleotide sequence: TGTGCCTGTGACCATGTACTGGGGGGTTTACCGCCAGCTTTGGCAGCACAACTCTTCTTT. Translating it yields CACDHVLGGLPPALAAQLFF.